A selection of T cell receptor beta chains follows, all from one sample in a study of tumor-infiltrating lymphocytes in primary liver carcinoma. A single record per CDR3 protein comes from TCRdb applying MiXCR to the multiplex PCR reads. This table has around 54,000 distinct CDR3 sequences, 60% to 75% appearing once. Material: liver tumor tissue from sampling region 2. Every receptor here comes from a middle-aged man with primary liver carcinoma and hepatitis B virus infection. Both conserved end residues are part of each CDR3. Each record gives: J gene, D gene, clone size, V gene, CDR3 DNA, CDR3 protein. A D gene is named only where the DNA matches it firmly. Not all rows give a size; the values are once, few, many and, for expanded clones, a class.

j_call: TRBJ2-3; d_call: .; clone_size: few; v_call: TRBV11-2; cdr3_nt: TGTGCCAGCAGCCCCGATGACCCCCTGCAGATAACGAGAAGCACAGATACACAATATTTT; cdr3_aa: CASSPDDPLQITRSTDTQYF
j_call: TRBJ2-7; d_call: .; clone_size: few; v_call: TRBV11-2; cdr3_nt: TGTGCCAACAGCTTATTCGGGGCGAAAGAGCGGTACTTC; cdr3_aa: CANSLFGAKERYF
j_call: TRBJ2-7; d_call: TRBD1; clone_size: few; v_call: TRBV18; cdr3_nt: TGTGCCAGCTCACCACCGAAGGGACAGGGCTACGAGCAGTACTTC; cdr3_aa: CASSPPKGQGYEQYF
j_call: TRBJ2-3; d_call: TRBD2; clone_size: .; v_call: TRBV5-5; cdr3_nt: TGTGCCAGCAGGTCAGTACTAGCGCGTACAAATACGCAGTATTTT; cdr3_aa: CASRSVLARTNTQYF
j_call: TRBJ1-4; d_call: .; clone_size: .; v_call: TRBV11-3; cdr3_nt: TGTGCCAGTAGCTTTGAGGCTGGGGACGAAAAACTGTTTTTT; cdr3_aa: CASSFEAGDEKLFF
j_call: TRBJ2-3; d_call: TRBD1; clone_size: .; v_call: TRBV6-5; cdr3_nt: TGTGCCAGCAGTAGGACAGGGGGGACTCAGCCCCAGTATTTT; cdr3_aa: CASSRTGGTQPQYF
j_call: TRBJ1-4; d_call: .; clone_size: many; v_call: TRBV4-2; cdr3_nt: TGTGCCAGCAGCCAAGGTCCCCTAGGGGGGGTTTTTGAAAAACTGTTTTTT; cdr3_aa: CASSQGPLGGVFEKLFF
j_call: TRBJ2-1; d_call: .; clone_size: .; v_call: TRBV4-1; cdr3_nt: TGCGCCAGCAGCCAAGGGAAGGACAATGAGCTGTTCTTC; cdr3_aa: CASSQGKDNELFF
j_call: TRBJ2-7; d_call: .; clone_size: .; v_call: TRBV4-1; cdr3_nt: TGCGCCAGCAGGCCGGGGCCGAACTCCTACGGGCAGTACTTC; cdr3_aa: CASRPGPNSYGQYF
j_call: TRBJ1-2; d_call: TRBD1; clone_size: .; v_call: TRBV6-1; cdr3_nt: TGTGCCAGCGGCCGACAGGGAGACTATCGCTACACCTTC; cdr3_aa: CASGRQGDYRYTF
j_call: TRBJ2-5; d_call: .; clone_size: .; v_call: TRBV14; cdr3_nt: TGTGCTAGCAGCCAAGACCACGCTCCGGAGTTCCAAGAGACCCATTACTTC; cdr3_aa: CASSQDHAPEFQETHYF
j_call: TRBJ2-1; d_call: .; clone_size: .; v_call: TRBV11-2; cdr3_nt: TGCGCCAGCGGCCCGGAGTACAATGAGCAATTCTTC; cdr3_aa: CASGPEYNEQFF
j_call: TRBJ2-7; d_call: .; clone_size: .; v_call: TRBV11-2; cdr3_nt: TGTGCCAGCAACCTATCTGTGGGAATATCATACGAGCAGCACTTC; cdr3_aa: CASNLSVGISYEQHF
j_call: TRBJ1-2; d_call: .; clone_size: many; v_call: TRBV12-3/TRBV12-4; cdr3_nt: TGTGCCAGCAGTTTAAGGGATCACTATGGCTACACCTTC; cdr3_aa: CASSLRDHYGYTF
j_call: TRBJ2-3; d_call: .; clone_size: .; v_call: TRBV10-3; cdr3_nt: TGTGCCATCAGCGATAGGGCTAGCACAGATACGCAGTATTTT; cdr3_aa: CAISDRASTDTQYF
j_call: TRBJ2-7; d_call: .; clone_size: .; v_call: TRBV11-2; cdr3_nt: TGTCTCAGCAACTTAGATCCCGCAGGGTTGGACGAGCAGTACTTC; cdr3_aa: CLSNLDPAGLDEQYF
j_call: TRBJ1-6; d_call: TRBD1; clone_size: .; v_call: TRBV30; cdr3_nt: TGTGCCTGGAAACCTCCAGGGGGCGCGAACTCACCCCTCCACTTT; cdr3_aa: CAWKPPGGANSPLHF
j_call: TRBJ2-1; d_call: .; clone_size: .; v_call: TRBV11-2; cdr3_nt: TGTGCCAGCAGTGCAGCTGGCCTTGGGAGTGAGCAGTTCTTC; cdr3_aa: CASSAAGLGSEQFF
j_call: TRBJ2-3; d_call: TRBD2; clone_size: .; v_call: TRBV10-3; cdr3_nt: TGTGCCACCAGCGAGTCCTTCGGACTAGTTACAGATACGCACTATTTT; cdr3_aa: CATSESFGLVTDTHYF
j_call: TRBJ2-2; d_call: .; clone_size: .; v_call: TRBV6-1; cdr3_nt: TGTGTCAGCAGTGAACACGGAGTAGGGGAGCTGTTTTTT; cdr3_aa: CVSSEHGVGELFF
j_call: TRBJ2-7; d_call: TRBD1; clone_size: .; v_call: TRBV6-5; cdr3_nt: TGTGTCAGCAGTTACAAGGGGGCCAACTACGAGCAGTACTTC; cdr3_aa: CVSSYKGANYEQYF
j_call: TRBJ2-3; d_call: TRBD2; clone_size: many; v_call: TRBV6-5; cdr3_nt: TGTGCCAGCAGTCTCGAGGACCCTACGGGAGGGCCTACAGATACGCAGTATTTT; cdr3_aa: CASSLEDPTGGPTDTQYF
j_call: TRBJ2-7; d_call: .; clone_size: .; v_call: TRBV12-3/TRBV12-4; cdr3_nt: TGTGCCAGCATTTTAGCGACACTCAGAGAGCAGTACTTC; cdr3_aa: CASILATLREQYF
j_call: TRBJ2-2; d_call: .; clone_size: many; v_call: TRBV19; cdr3_nt: TGTGCCAGTAGTCCGTTACCGAACACCGGGGAGCTGTTTTTT; cdr3_aa: CASSPLPNTGELFF
j_call: TRBJ2-1; d_call: .; clone_size: .; v_call: TRBV29-1; cdr3_nt: TGCAGTGTTGAAGATCCCAGGCGTTTGAGCTCGGAGCGGTTCTTC; cdr3_aa: CSVEDPRRLSSERFF
j_call: TRBJ2-7; d_call: .; clone_size: .; v_call: TRBV11-2; cdr3_nt: TGCGGCAGCAGCCTCGGCGGGACTGTACCCTACGAGCAGTACTTC; cdr3_aa: CGSSLGGTVPYEQYF
j_call: TRBJ2-3; d_call: .; clone_size: .; v_call: TRBV29-1; cdr3_nt: TGCAGCGCTTACCGGGACATGGGATCAGATACGCAGTATTTT; cdr3_aa: CSAYRDMGSDTQYF
j_call: TRBJ2-7; d_call: .; clone_size: .; v_call: TRBV11-1; cdr3_nt: TGTGCCAGCAGCTTAGAGGCAACCGTGTCCTGCGAACATTACTTC; cdr3_aa: CASSLEATVSCEHYF
j_call: TRBJ1-2; d_call: .; clone_size: .; v_call: TRBV11-2; cdr3_nt: TGTGCCTGCAGCATAGAGGGAAACTATGGCTACACCTTC; cdr3_aa: CACSIEGNYGYTF
j_call: TRBJ2-5; d_call: .; clone_size: .; v_call: TRBV21-1; cdr3_nt: TGTGCCAGCAGCAAAAATAACAAAGAGACCCGGTACTTC; cdr3_aa: CASSKNNKETRYF
j_call: TRBJ2-2; d_call: .; clone_size: .; v_call: TRBV10-3; cdr3_nt: TGTGCCATCAGTCGCACGCCCCGGGTGGACACCGGGGAGCTGTTTTTT; cdr3_aa: CAISRTPRVDTGELFF
j_call: TRBJ1-1; d_call: .; clone_size: .; v_call: TRBV4-1; cdr3_nt: TGCGCCAGCGGCCCGACTCCGTACAGGGTCACTGAAGTTTTCTTT; cdr3_aa: CASGPTPYRVTEVFF
j_call: TRBJ1-2; d_call: .; clone_size: .; v_call: TRBV14; cdr3_nt: TGTGTCAGTAGCCAAGTCGGGGGTGACTATGGCTACACCTTC; cdr3_aa: CVSSQVGGDYGYTF
j_call: TRBJ2-7; d_call: .; clone_size: .; v_call: TRBV7-9; cdr3_nt: TGTGCCATCAGTCTCATAGGGGGTGGCTACGAGCAGTACTTC; cdr3_aa: CAISLIGGGYEQYF
j_call: TRBJ2-5; d_call: .; clone_size: few; v_call: TRBV9; cdr3_nt: TGTGCCAGCAGCGTAGACTTAAGGGAGGAGACCCAGTACTTC; cdr3_aa: CASSVDLREETQYF
j_call: TRBJ2-2; d_call: .; clone_size: .; v_call: TRBV7-9; cdr3_nt: TGTGCCAGCTGCTTTGACAGCGGGGAGCTGTTTTTT; cdr3_aa: CASCFDSGELFF
j_call: TRBJ2-7; d_call: .; clone_size: .; v_call: TRBV7-9; cdr3_nt: TGTGCCAGCAGCCCAAACAGGGTTCCCGACGTGCTGTACTTC; cdr3_aa: CASSPNRVPDVLYF
j_call: TRBJ2-4; d_call: .; clone_size: many; v_call: TRBV19; cdr3_nt: TGTGCCAGTAGTATGAGGGCTGTTGCAAACATTCAGTACTTC; cdr3_aa: CASSMRAVANIQYF
j_call: TRBJ2-1; d_call: TRBD2; clone_size: once; v_call: TRBV12-3/TRBV12-4; cdr3_nt: TGTGCCAGCAGCCGGACTAGCGGGTGCAATGAACATTTCTTC; cdr3_aa: CASSRTSGCNEHFF
j_call: TRBJ2-4; d_call: TRBD2; clone_size: .; v_call: TRBV5-4; cdr3_nt: TGTGCCAGCAGCCAGGGACTAGCTGGAGCCAAAAACATTCAGTACTTC; cdr3_aa: CASSQGLAGAKNIQYF
j_call: TRBJ2-1; d_call: TRBD2; clone_size: .; v_call: TRBV29-1; cdr3_nt: TGCAGCTTGCTAGCGGGGAGCTACAATGAGCAGTTCTTC; cdr3_aa: CSLLAGSYNEQFF
j_call: TRBJ2-1; d_call: .; clone_size: .; v_call: TRBV5-8; cdr3_nt: TGTGGCAGCAGCCGAACTAGTTACAATGAGCAGTTCTTC; cdr3_aa: CGSSRTSYNEQFF
j_call: TRBJ2-5; d_call: .; clone_size: .; v_call: TRBV6-1; cdr3_nt: TGTGCCAGCACCCTGCGCTGGACTGAGACCCAGTACTTC; cdr3_aa: CASTLRWTETQYF
j_call: TRBJ2-2; d_call: .; clone_size: .; v_call: TRBV6-5; cdr3_nt: TGTGCCGGCAGTTACGCAGTGGACGGCACCGGGGAGATGTTCTTT; cdr3_aa: CAGSYAVDGTGEMFF